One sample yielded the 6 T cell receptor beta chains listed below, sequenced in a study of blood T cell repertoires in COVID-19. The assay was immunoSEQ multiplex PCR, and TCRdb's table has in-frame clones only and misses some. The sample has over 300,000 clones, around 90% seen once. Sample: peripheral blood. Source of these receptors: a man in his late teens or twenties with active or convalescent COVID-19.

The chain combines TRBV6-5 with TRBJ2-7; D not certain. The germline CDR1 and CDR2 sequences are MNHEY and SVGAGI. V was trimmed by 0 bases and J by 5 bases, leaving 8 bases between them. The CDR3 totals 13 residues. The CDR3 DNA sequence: TGTGCCAGCAGTTACTCCGCTAGAAACGAGCAGTACTTC. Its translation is CASSYSARNEQYF.

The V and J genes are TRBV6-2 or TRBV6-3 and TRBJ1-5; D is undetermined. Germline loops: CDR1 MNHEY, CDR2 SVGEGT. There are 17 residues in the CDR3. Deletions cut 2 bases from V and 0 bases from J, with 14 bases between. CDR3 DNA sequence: TGTGCCAGCAGTTACCTCGGGATTAAATATAGCAATCAGCCCCAGCATTTT. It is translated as CASSYLGIKYSNQPQHF.

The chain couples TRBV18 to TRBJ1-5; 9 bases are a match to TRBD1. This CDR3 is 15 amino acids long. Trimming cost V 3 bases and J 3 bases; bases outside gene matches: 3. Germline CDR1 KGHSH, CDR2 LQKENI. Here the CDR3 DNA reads TGTGCCAGCTCACCCGGGACAGGGTACAATCAGCCCCAGCATTTT. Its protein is CASSPGTGYNQPQHF.

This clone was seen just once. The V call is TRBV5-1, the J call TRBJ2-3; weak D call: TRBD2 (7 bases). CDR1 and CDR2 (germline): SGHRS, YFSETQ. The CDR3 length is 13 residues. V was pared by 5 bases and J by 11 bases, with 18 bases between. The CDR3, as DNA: TGCGCCAGCAGTGGGGGGGCCAAGATGGGGCAGTATTTT. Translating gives CASSGGAKMGQYF.

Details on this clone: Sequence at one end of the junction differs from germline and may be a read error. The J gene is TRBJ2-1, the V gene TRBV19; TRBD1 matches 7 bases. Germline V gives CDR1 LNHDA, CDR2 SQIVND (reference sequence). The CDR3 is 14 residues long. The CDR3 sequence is CASSVSGTANEQFF. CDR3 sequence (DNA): TGTGCTAGTAGTGTAAGTGGGACAGCAAATGAGCAGTTCTTC.

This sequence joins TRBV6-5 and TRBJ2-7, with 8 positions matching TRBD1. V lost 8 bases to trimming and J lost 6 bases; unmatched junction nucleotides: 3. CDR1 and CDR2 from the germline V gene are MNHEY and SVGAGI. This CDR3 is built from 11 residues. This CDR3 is CASRDRFEQYF. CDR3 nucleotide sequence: TGTGCCAGCCGGGACAGGTTCGAGCAGTACTTC.